The entry below describes one T cell receptor (beta chain). Its antigen is currently not known. Base quality data are lacking; no much larger clone is found one base away. The data originate from a study of blood T cells in healthy people across ages (dated by TCRdb to about 2015). Looking at the study overall: In model experiments, template switching captured about one uniquely barcoded TCR beta cDNA molecule for every two T cells. Using the same blood draw, the study looked at two additional independent replicas of 1 million unique cDNA reads for two donors, one aged 18 to 30 and the other aged 80 or older. The donors were split into four age groups: young (average around 17 years), middle-aged (around 40), aged (approximately 60) and long-lived (more than 80). Age-related changes in TCR beta repertoire diversity were measured in the study by deep sequencing normalized with unique cDNA molecular identifiers. To avoid experimental bias, donors of different ages were randomly spread across the sequencing lanes.

The roughly 39 donors, aged about 6 to 95 years, were systemically healthy Caucasian individuals from Russia. About 9.1 milliliters of peripheral blood were collected from each donor into EDTA-treated Vacutainer tubes. Ficoll-Paque density-gradient centrifugation was used to isolate PBMCs, with at least 7 million per sample. Total RNA, at least 6 micrograms per sample, was extracted from PBMCs with Trizol reagent. For every donor, an aliquot of PBMCs went through flow cytometry to measure the percentages of naive CD45RAhigh/CD27high T cells. Library preparation was by 5' RACE. The second PCR ran for roughly 6 to 11 cycles and used a J-beta primer mix along with a sample-barcoded 5' primer. A template-switch 5' adaptor carrying 12 random nucleotides introduced a unique molecular identifier onto each TCR beta cDNA molecule. Each sample yielded at least 2.5 million CDR3-containing paired-end reads. All of the RNA was converted into first-strand cDNA using the Mint cDNA synthesis kit, with a TRBC-specific oligonucleotide serving as the primer. After uracil-DNA glycosylase treatment, a first 18-cycle PCR used universal primers M1SS and BC2_uni_R on all cDNA. The published analysis was carried out like this. For normalization, 1 million high-quality reads were randomly selected from each sample, with every read carrying a distinct molecular identifier. Instead of being binned into consensus sequences, reads that shared molecular identifiers were thrown out. MiTCR, run with a Q25 quality threshold and the strictest error-elimination algorithm, handled CDR3 identification, clonotype clustering and error correction. A nonparametric unseen species model with Euler transformation was used to estimate lower-bound total TCR beta diversity. The public reads were quality trimmed at Q25 with fastp and then assembled into clones with MiXCR by TCRdb, keeping productive beta chains. A single entry per CDR3 protein holds the most common genes and DNA from its merged rows. TCRdb, not the original authors, processed these V and J calls. In all, the sample holds fewer than 2,000,000 distinct CDR3 sequences, and approximately 40% of those were seen once. The top ten hold about 23% of the sample.

On the study overall, not on this receptor specifically: Observed TCR beta diversity correlated strongly with the percentage of naive T cells measured by flow cytometry. Because profiling used bulk unsorted PBMCs, naive and antigen-experienced compartments could not be compared conclusively. The CMV infection status of donors was not known, potentially confounding age-related changes in expanded clonotypes. As age increased, observed TCR beta diversity per million T cells dropped in a roughly linear way, and a significant reduction was already evident by age roughly 40. Estimates of total diversity based on one million sequenced T cells were considered lower bounds and underestimates. Compared with the aged group, the long-lived group had more naive CD4+ T cells, fewer expanded clones and increased TCR diversity, suggesting age selection.

V lost 4 bases and J lost 8 bases; the stretch between them is 12 bases long. The CDR3 starts with the cysteine, ends with the phenylalanine, and has 14 residues. The only DNA kept is the CDR3, 42 bases in frame from the first base. Sequences KGHSH (CDR1) and LQKENI (CDR2) are obtained from the germline V gene. The sequenced material came from blood. The receptor was isolated from a human donor in good health. The chain is assembled from TRBV18 and TRBJ1-6, with the D gene uncertain. CDR3 region: CASSQNMLDSPLHF. The DNA sequence reads TGTGCCAGCTCACAGAATATGCTCGATTCACCCCTCCACTTT.